What follows are 10 T cell receptor beta chains derived from one specimen sequenced in a study of T cell responses to AZD1222 COVID-19 vaccine. Clones were read by immunoSEQ multiplex PCR, and TCRdb kept only the in-frame ones, dropping some. This table holds some 180,000 clones, over 80% found once. The source material was peripheral blood, sampled 28 days after the second dose of the MenACWY control vaccine. All receptors come from an adult who received the MenACWY meningococcal vaccine as a control.

J is TRBJ1-2 and V is TRBV6-5; no definite D call. The CDR3 runs 15 residues. Germline CDR1 and CDR2: MNHEY and SVGAGI. V was clipped by 8 bases and J by 4 bases, with 20 bases between them. Here the CDR3 DNA reads TGTGCCAGCGTGGGCGAAACCTATACGCTCTATGGCTACACCTTC. Its protein is CASVGETYTLYGYTF.

V is TRBV5-1 and J is TRBJ2-5; D may be TRBD1 or TRBD2 (5 bases each). This CDR3 comprises 14 residues. The V end lost 0 bases, the J end lost 2 bases, and 8 bases lay between the germline ends. Germline CDR1 and CDR2: SGHRS and YFSETQ. The DNA of the CDR3 is TGCGCCAGCAGCTTGGGGGGGAAACAAGAGACCCAGTACTTC. This codes for CASSLGGKQETQYF. Supplemented by reference TRBV5-1 and TRBJ2-5, the full variable domain reads KAGVTQTPRYLIKTRGQQVTLSCSPISGHRSVSWYQQTPGQGLQFLFEYFSETQRNKGNFPGRFSGRQFSNSRSEMNVSTLELGDSALYLCASSLGGKQETQYFGPGTRLLVL.

The CDR3 here is CASSTLSSNQPQHF. CDR3 DNA: TGTGCCAGTAGTACCCTATCGAGCAATCAGCCCCAGCATTTT. The chain joins TRBV19 to TRBJ1-5; unclear D gene. The V gene's germline CDR1 is LNHDA and CDR2 SQIVND (reference sequence). The CDR3 covers 14 residues. V was pared by 4 bases and J by 1 base, with 8 bases between.

In this sample, this clone turned up a few times. The chain carries TRBV30 and TRBJ2-2; D is unclear. Germline-derived CDR1 and CDR2 are GTSNPN and SVGIG (reference sequence). The ends were cut back, 2 bases at V and 7 bases at J, with 5 bases in the middle. CDR3 size: 11 residues. The CDR3 nucleotides are TGTGCCTGGAGTAATAGCGGGGAGCTGTTTTTT. This gives the protein CAWSNSGELFF.

The V gene is TRBV5-1, the J gene TRBJ1-1; D is unresolved. The CDR3 loop spans 15 amino acids. V dropped 5 bases and J dropped 0 bases, with 14 bases sitting between them. Germline CDR1 SGHRS, CDR2 YFSETQ. CDR3 DNA sequence: TGCGCCAGCAGTTTACAGCTCGGGGTGAACACTGAAGCTTTCTTT. Its translation is CASSLQLGVNTEAFF. Looking up the rest from reference TRBV5-1 and TRBJ1-1 gives the full variable domain: KAGVTQTPRYLIKTRGQQVTLSCSPISGHRSVSWYQQTPGQGLQFLFEYFSETQRNKGNFPGRFSGRQFSNSRSEMNVSTLELGDSALYLCASSLQLGVNTEAFFGQGTRLTVV.

This clone has a single count. The chain is built from TRBV27 and TRBJ1-1, with a weak D call TRBD1 (6 bases). Germline loops: CDR1 MNHEY, CDR2 SMNVEV (reference sequence). The CDR3 spans 14 residues. V gave up 6 bases and J gave up 8 bases, with 19 bases separating them. The CDR3 DNA reads as TGTGCCAGCAGCCGTACCGGGACAATCTTAGAAGCTTTCTTT. Translation: CASSRTGTILEAFF.

The V and J genes are TRBV9 and TRBJ2-2; possibly TRBD2 for D (7 bases). Germline V gene sequence: CDR1 SGDLS, CDR2 YYNGEE. There are 15 residues in the CDR3. Trimming removed 9 bases from V and 4 bases from J, with 19 bases in between. CDR3 amino acids: CATPPRGAGTGELFF. CDR3 DNA sequence: TGTGCCACCCCACCTCGGGGGGCCGGCACCGGGGAGCTGTTTTTT. The entire variable domain, with the rest obtained from reference TRBV9 and TRBJ2-2, is as follows: DSGVTQTPKHLITATGQRVTLRCSPRSGDLSVYWYQQSLDQGLQFLIQYYNGEERAKGNILERFSAQQFPDLHSELNLSSLELGDSALYFCATPPRGAGTGELFFGEGSRLTVL.

The CDR3 region has the DNA TGTGCCAGCAGTTATACCCAGGGAGTGAACACTGAAGCTTTCTTT. Its protein product is CASSYTQGVNTEAFF. This chain links TRBV6-6 with TRBJ1-1; tentative D call: TRBD1 (5 bases). Germline assignment: CDR1 MNHNY and CDR2 SVGAGI (reference sequence). The V end lost 3 bases, the J end lost 0 bases, and 11 bases lay between the germline ends. The CDR3 spans 15 residues.

This clone was observed a handful of times. The J gene is TRBJ2-7, the V gene TRBV5-1; D gene ambiguous. Trimming took off 3 bases at V and 2 bases at J, with 9 bases between the two ends. CDR1 and CDR2 from the germline V gene are SGHRS and YFSETQ. The CDR3 has 13 amino acids. Written as DNA, the CDR3 is TGCGCCAGCAGCTCCCAGCAGACCTACGAGCAGTACTTC. It translates to CASSSQQTYEQYF.

V is TRBV6-1 and J is TRBJ1-2, with a tentative D call TRBD1 (5 bases). V lost 0 bases to trimming and J lost 2 bases, with 10 bases between them. The CDR3 is 15 residues long. The germline V gene has CDR1 MNHNS and CDR2 SASEGT. The CDR3 protein is CASSEAQGGNYGYTF. CDR3 DNA: TGTGCCAGCAGTGAAGCGCAGGGTGGGAACTATGGCTACACCTTC.